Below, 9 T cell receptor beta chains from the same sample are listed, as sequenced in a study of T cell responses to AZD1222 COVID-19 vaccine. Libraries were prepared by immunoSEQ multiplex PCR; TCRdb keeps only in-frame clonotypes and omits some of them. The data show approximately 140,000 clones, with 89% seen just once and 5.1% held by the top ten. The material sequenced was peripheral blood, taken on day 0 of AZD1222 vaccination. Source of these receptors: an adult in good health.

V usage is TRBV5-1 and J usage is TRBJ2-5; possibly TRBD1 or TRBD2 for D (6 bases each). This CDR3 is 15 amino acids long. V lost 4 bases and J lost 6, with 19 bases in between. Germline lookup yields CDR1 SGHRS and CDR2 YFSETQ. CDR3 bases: TGCGCCAGCAGCGGCGAGGGGGGAGTGATTAAGACCCAGTACTTC. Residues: CASSGEGGVIKTQYF.

The CDR3 sequence: CASSLRLAGADTGELFF. In DNA form, the CDR3 reads TGCGCCAGCAGCTTGAGACTAGCGGGAGCCGACACCGGGGAGCTGTTTTTT. The chain uses TRBV5-1 and TRBJ2-2, with TRBD2 identical over 12 bases. The CDR3 runs to 17 residues. Germline CDR1 and CDR2: SGHRS and YFSETQ. Germline trimming cut 1 base from V and 3 bases from J; bases unmatched to any gene: 4.

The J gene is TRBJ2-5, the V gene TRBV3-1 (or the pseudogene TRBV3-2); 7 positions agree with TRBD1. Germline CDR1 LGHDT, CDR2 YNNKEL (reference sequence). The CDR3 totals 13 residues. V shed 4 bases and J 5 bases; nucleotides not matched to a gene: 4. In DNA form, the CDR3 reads TGTGCCAGCAGCCCCCGGGACAGCGAGACCCAGTACTTC. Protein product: CASSPRDSETQYF.

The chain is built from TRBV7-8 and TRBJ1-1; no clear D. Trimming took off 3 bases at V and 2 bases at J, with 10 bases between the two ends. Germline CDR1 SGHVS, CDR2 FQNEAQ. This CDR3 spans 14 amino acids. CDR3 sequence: CASSLIRGNTEAFF. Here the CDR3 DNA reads TGTGCCAGCAGCTTGATAAGAGGCAACACTGAAGCTTTCTTT.

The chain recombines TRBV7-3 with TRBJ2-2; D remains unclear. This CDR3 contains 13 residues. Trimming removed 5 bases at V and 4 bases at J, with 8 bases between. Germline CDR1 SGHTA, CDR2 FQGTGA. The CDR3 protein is CASSLRSTGELFF. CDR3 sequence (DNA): TGTGCCAGCAGCCTTCGCAGCACCGGGGAGCTGTTTTTT. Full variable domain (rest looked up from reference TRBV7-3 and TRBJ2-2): GAGVSQTPSNKVTEKGKYVELRCDPISGHTALYWYRQSLGQGPEFLIYFQGTGAADDSGLPNDRFFAVRPEGSVSTLKIQRTERGDSAVYLCASSLRSTGELFFGEGSRLTVL.

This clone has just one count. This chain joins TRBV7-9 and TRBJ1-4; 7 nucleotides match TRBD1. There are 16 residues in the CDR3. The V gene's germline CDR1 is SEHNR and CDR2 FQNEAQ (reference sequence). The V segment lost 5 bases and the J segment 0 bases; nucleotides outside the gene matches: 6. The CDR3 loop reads CASSPGQTSTNEKLFF. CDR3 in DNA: TGTGCCAGCAGCCCGGGACAGACTTCAACTAATGAAAAACTGTTTTTT.

This CDR3 reads CASSYRAGTHEQYF. DNA of the CDR3: TGTGCCAGCAGTTACAGGGCGGGAACCCACGAGCAGTACTTC. The rearrangement joins TRBV6-5 to TRBJ2-7; weak D call: TRBD2 (6 bases). V was pared by 2 bases and J by 5 bases, with 13 bases between. The CDR3 runs 14 residues. Germline CDR1 MNHEY, CDR2 SVGAGI.

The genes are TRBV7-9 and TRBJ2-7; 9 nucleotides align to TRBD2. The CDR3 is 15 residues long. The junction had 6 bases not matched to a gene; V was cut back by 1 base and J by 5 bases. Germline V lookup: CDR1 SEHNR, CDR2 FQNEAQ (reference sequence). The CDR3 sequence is CASSLGTASGNEQYF. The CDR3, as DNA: TGTGCCAGCAGCTTAGGGACGGCTAGCGGGAACGAGCAGTACTTC.

The CDR3 loop is CASSDSESNEQFF. CDR3 coding DNA: TGTGCCAGCAGTGACTCAGAGTCCAATGAGCAGTTCTTC. This chain uses TRBV6-4 with TRBJ2-1; D not certain. CDR3 length: 13 amino acids. Germline V CDR1 and CDR2: MRHNA, SNTAGT. The V gene lost 0 bases and the J gene lost 6 bases, with 6 bases spanning the gap.